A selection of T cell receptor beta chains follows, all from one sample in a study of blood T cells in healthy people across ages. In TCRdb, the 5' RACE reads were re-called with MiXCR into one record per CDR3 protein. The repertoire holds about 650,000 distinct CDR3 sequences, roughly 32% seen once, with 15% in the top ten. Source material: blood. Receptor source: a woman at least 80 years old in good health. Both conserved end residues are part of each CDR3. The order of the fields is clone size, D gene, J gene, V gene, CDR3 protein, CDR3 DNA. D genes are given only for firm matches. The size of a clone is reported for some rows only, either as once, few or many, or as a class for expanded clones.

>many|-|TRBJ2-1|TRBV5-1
CASSMGGTAYNEQFF
TGCGCCAGCAGCATGGGAGGGACAGCCTACAATGAGCAGTTCTTC
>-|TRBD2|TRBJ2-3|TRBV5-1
CASSLDMGGADTQYF
TGCGCCAGCAGCTTGGATATGGGGGGGGCAGATACGCAGTATTTT
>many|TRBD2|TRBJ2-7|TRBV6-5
CASSYRGGPTYEQYF
TGTGCCAGCAGTTACCGGGGGGGTCCAACCTACGAGCAGTACTTC
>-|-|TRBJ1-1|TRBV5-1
CASSLDGGRTGAFF
TGCGCCAGCAGCTTGGATGGGGGACGGACTGGAGCTTTCTTT
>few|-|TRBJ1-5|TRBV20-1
CSARVSSWGNQPQHF
TGCAGTGCTAGAGTCAGTTCATGGGGCAATCAGCCCCAGCATTTT
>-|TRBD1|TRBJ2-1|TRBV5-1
CASGLGTGLVLDEQFF
TGCGCCAGCGGTCTCGGGACAGGGCTTGTGTTGGATGAGCAGTTCTTC
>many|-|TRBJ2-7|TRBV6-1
CASSKRGSYEQYF
TGTGCCAGCAGTAAACGGGGTTCCTACGAGCAGTACTTC
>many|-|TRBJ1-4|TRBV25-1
CASSEYRPQGRNEKLFF
TGTGCCAGCAGTGAATATCGCCCACAGGGTAGGAATGAAAAACTGTTTTTT
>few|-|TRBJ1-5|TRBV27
CAGSFGARQPQHF
TGTGCCGGCAGTTTCGGGGCCCGGCAGCCCCAGCATTTT
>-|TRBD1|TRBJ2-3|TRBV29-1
CSVEDLPPGTGLTDTQYF
TGCAGCGTTGAAGACCTTCCACCCGGGACAGGGTTAACAGATACGCAGTATTTT
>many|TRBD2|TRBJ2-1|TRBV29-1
CSWQRGLAREQFF
TGCAGCTGGCAGCGAGGACTAGCTAGGGAGCAGTTCTTC
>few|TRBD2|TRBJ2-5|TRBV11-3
CASSLLAGSDEQYF
TGTGCCAGCAGCTTACTAGCGGGGTCGGATGAGCAGTACTTC
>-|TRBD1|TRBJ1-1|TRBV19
CASSIGQGRETEAFF
TGTGCCAGTAGTATCGGACAGGGGAGGGAGACTGAAGCTTTCTTT
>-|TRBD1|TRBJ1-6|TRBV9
CASSASGQGKAVSPLHF
TGTGCCAGCAGCGCGTCGGGACAGGGGAAGGCCGTTTCACCCCTCCACTTT
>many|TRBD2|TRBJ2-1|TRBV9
CASSERGGVNEQFF
TGTGCCAGCAGCGAGCGGGGGGGCGTCAATGAGCAGTTCTTC
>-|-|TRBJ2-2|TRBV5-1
CASSWDGTNTGELFF
TGCGCCAGCAGCTGGGACGGGACGAACACCGGGGAGCTGTTTTTT
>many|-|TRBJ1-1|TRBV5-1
CASSLETLGAEAFF
TGCGCCAGCAGCTTGGAGACCTTAGGGGCTGAAGCTTTCTTT
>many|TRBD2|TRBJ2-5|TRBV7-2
CASSLGGWGLGVQETQYF
TGTGCCAGCAGCTTAGGGGGTTGGGGACTAGGGGTACAAGAGACCCAGTACTTC
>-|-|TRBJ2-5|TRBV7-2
CASSPGGGRQETQYF
TGTGCCAGCAGCCCCGGAGGGGGGAGGCAAGAGACCCAGTACTTC
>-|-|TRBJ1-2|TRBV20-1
CSAREQDYGYTF
TGCAGTGCCAGGGAACAGGACTATGGCTACACCTTC
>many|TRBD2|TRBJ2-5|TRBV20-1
CSALAGGQETQYF
TGCAGTGCTCTAGCGGGGGGGCAAGAGACCCAGTACTTC
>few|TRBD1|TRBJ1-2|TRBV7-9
CASSLDRGQYSGYTF
TGTGCCAGCAGCTTGGACAGGGGGCAATACTCTGGCTACACCTTC
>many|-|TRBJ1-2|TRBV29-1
CSVEGGGRVGYTF
TGCAGCGTTGAAGGCGGGGGGCGCGTCGGCTACACCTTC
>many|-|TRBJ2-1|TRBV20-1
CSARDLGAAVNEQFF
TGCAGTGCTAGAGATCTTGGGGCCGCCGTGAATGAGCAGTTCTTC
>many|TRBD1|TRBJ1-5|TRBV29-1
CSAGTGVNQPQHF
TGCAGCGCTGGGACAGGGGTCAATCAGCCCCAGCATTTT
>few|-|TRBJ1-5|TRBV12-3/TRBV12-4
CASSRARGELQHF
TGTGCCAGCAGCCGGGCCCGCGGGGAACTCCAGCATTTT
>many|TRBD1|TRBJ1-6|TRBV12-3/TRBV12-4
CASSPPGQRAVLHF
TGTGCCAGCAGCCCCCCGGGACAGCGGGCGGTCCTCCACTTT
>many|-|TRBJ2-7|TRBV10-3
CAISESGGYSYEQYF
TGTGCCATCAGTGAGTCAGGAGGGTACTCCTACGAGCAGTACTTC
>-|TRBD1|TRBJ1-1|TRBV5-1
CASSLTGVYTEAFF
TGCGCCAGCAGCTTGACAGGGGTCTACACTGAAGCTTTCTTT
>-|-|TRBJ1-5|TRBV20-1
CSARAGGRSNQPQHF
TGCAGTGCTAGAGCTGGTGGTCGAAGCAATCAGCCCCAGCATTTT
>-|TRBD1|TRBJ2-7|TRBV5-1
CASTPGQGPYEQYF
TGCGCCAGCACCCCGGGACAGGGACCCTACGAGCAGTACTTC
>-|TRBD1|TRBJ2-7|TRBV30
CAWNTGQGSSEQYF
TGTGCCTGGAATACTGGACAGGGGAGTAGCGAGCAGTACTTC
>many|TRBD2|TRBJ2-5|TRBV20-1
CSASPGLAGGPIQETQYF
TGCAGTGCATCCCCGGGACTAGCGGGGGGTCCCATACAAGAGACCCAGTACTTC